This T cell receptor (beta chain) was profiled in a study of regulatory T cells in long-lasting Graves disease. Study-wide results and caveats: TCR diversity in persistent Graves' patients was below that of newly diagnosed ones. Favored gene segments in persistent disease were TRBV28, TRBJ1-2 and TRBJ2-5.

Library construction for TCR beta used iRepertoire HTBI primers and Arm-PCR of CDR3 regions. In the authors' methods: Samples revealed approximately 60 TRBV and some 15 TRBJ segments. TCRdb re-analysed the multiplex PCR reads in MiXCR, keeping a single row per CDR3 protein. TCRdb, not the authors, supplied the V and J calls. The table includes about 620,000 distinct CDR3 sequences, 15% to 20% detected once. Comment on this clonotype: Its antigen remains unidentified. With a much larger clone just one base away, this may be a read error.

Time point reported: newly diagnosed GD, antithyroid drugs for less than 3 months. Scientists built the TCR library using RNA that was extracted from PBMCs. This CDR3 has 15 amino acids. Germline V lookup: CDR1 MDHEN, CDR2 SYDVKM. These records were also assigned to another study, of T cells in Graves' hyperthyroidism and ophthalmopathy. Per that study: For Graves' hyperthyroidism to be stable, ophthalmopathy could not progress within 18 months.

V and J are TRBV28 and TRBJ2-1, with TRBD1 as a possible D gene (5 bases). The source is a woman aged 25-40 years with Graves disease. Specimen: peripheral blood mononuclear cells (PBMCs), collected at new diagnosis, from a patient treated with antithyroid drugs. The CDR3 DNA reads as TGTACCAGCTTCACCAGGGCGAGCTCCTACAATGAGCAGTTCTTC. The encoded protein is CTSFTRASSYNEQFF.